The clone carrying this TCR beta chain was counted at least ten times. The sample is drawn from a study of CD8 T cells in ankylosing spondylitis. There are 14 residues in the CDR3. The germline gives CDR1 SGHRS, CDR2 YFSETQ. V was cut by 1 base and J by 3 bases, with 7 bases left in between. MiXCR was run by TCRdb on the 5' RACE reads, yielding one entry per CDR3 protein. The table records around 160,000 distinct CDR3 sequences, 11% of them present only once. Sequencing was carried out using blood, either unsorted or a sorted T cell fraction (not recorded which). The rearrangement joins TRBV5-1 to TRBJ1-4; D unclear. This receptor was obtained from a male donor with ankylosing spondylitis or in good health (not recorded which). The CDR3: CASSLMSANEKLFF. The DNA for the CDR3 is TGCGCCAGCAGCTTGATGTCAGCTAATGAAAAACTGTTTTTT.